This T cell receptor (beta chain) was identified during a study of T-cell memory formation after mild COVID-19. This clonotype has at least ten counts. Its target is not known. Study-wide results and caveats: Later expanders leaned toward CD4+, whereas clones contracting from day 15 to 85 were balanced CD4/CD8.

V shed 5 bases and J shed 10 bases, with 11 bases lying between them. The CDR3 totals 11 residues. Looked up from germline, CDR1 is SGHTA and CDR2 is FQGNSA. One entry per CDR3 protein results from TCRdb running MiXCR on the 5' RACE reads. The table has about 270,000 distinct CDR3 sequences, roughly a sixth seen once; the top ten hold around a fifth. The sequencing sample was made of PBMCs or a T cell subset sorted from them (not recorded which). This chain joins TRBV7-2 and TRBJ1-1; D is undetermined. The clonotype was recovered from a man between 18 and 35 years old who had mild COVID-19 (a few samples of this study predate the infection). Cell type and time point are not known. Here the CDR3 reads CASSLLRVAFF. CDR3 coding DNA: TGTGCCAGCAGCCTACTACGGGTAGCTTTCTTT.